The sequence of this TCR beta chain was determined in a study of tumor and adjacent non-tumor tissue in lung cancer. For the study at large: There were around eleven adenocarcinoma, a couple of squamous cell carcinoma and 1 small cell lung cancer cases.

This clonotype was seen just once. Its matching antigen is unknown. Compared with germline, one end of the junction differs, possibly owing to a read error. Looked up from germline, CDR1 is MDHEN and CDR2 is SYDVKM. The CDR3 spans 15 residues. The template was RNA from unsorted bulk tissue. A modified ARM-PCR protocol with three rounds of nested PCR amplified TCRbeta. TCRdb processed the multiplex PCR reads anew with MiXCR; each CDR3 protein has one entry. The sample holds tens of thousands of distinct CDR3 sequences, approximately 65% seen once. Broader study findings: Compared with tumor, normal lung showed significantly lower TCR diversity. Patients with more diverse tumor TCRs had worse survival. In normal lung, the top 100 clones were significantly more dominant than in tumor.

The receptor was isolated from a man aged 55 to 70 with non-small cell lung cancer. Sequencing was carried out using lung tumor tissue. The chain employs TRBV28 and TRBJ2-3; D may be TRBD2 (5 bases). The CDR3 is CANSSVRESTDTRYF. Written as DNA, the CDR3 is TGTGCCAACAGTTCTGTGAGGGAGAGCACAGATACGCGGTATTTT.